The clone carrying this TCR beta chain was seen many times. What it recognizes is unknown. Indicated time point: patch test 2, 6 weeks after DPC sensitization. As for treatment: therapeutic diphenylcyclopropenone sensitization with weekly scalp DPC. These data belong to a study of human T cells and chemical hapten exposure. Background on the study: Patients, a majority of them female, were diagnosed with alopecia areata, totalis or universalis.

Findings and caveats of the study: Sensitization with DPC brought no change to TCRs above 1 in 1000 in frequency. There was a positive correlation between PT1 expanded TCR counts and patch test score.

The CDR3 has 16 amino acids. The V segment lost 1 base and the J segment 5 bases; nucleotides outside the gene matches: 6. Per the germline V gene, CDR1 is SGDLS and CDR2 is YYNGEE. TCRdb independently ran MiXCR on the RACE reads; one entry per CDR3 protein. Found here are roughly 150,000 distinct CDR3 sequences, 10% to 15% of them singletons; the top ten hold roughly 1.4%. This TCR was recovered from a woman aged 45 to 65 with alopecia areata. Some clones in this sample may be carry-over from other donors' samples. This material consisted of whole blood, taken in connection with sensitization to the hapten diphenylcyclopropenone (DPC). This sequence joins TRBV9 and TRBJ2-1, with 10 bases fitting TRBD1. The CDR3 here is CASSVSPGQGHNEQFF. DNA of the CDR3: TGTGCCAGCAGCGTAAGCCCGGGACAGGGGCACAATGAGCAGTTCTTC.